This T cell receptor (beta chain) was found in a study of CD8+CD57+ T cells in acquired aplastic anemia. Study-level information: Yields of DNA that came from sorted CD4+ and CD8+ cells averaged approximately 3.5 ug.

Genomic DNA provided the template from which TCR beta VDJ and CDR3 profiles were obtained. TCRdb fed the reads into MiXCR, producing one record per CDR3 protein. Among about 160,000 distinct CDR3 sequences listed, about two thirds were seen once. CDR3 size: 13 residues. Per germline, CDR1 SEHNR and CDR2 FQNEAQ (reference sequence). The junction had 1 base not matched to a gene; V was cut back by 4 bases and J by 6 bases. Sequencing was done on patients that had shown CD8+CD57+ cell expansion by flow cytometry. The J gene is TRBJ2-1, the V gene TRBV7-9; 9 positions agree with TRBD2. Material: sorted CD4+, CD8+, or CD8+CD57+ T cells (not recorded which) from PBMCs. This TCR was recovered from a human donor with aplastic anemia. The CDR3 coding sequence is TGTGCCAGCAGCTATAGCGGGGGCAATGAGCAGTTCTTC. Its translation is CASSYSGGNEQFF.